These 16 T cell receptor beta chains share one sample of origin, sequenced in a study of cytomegalovirus exposure and HLA in healthy donors. It was with 60 Vbeta and 13 Jbeta primers that the PCR ran. The data were produced by immunoSEQ multiplex PCR, yet TCRdb's version contains in-frame clones alone and is incomplete. The data hold fewer than 140,000 clones, with around 75% observed a single time. The sequenced sample consisted of PBMCs. All receptors come from a female donor in good health and CMV-seronegative.

This clone has more than one count but fewer than ten. The chain carries TRBV7-2 and TRBJ2-7, with 9 bases that match TRBD1. Per germline, CDR1 SGHTA and CDR2 FQGNSA. The CDR3 runs to 18 residues. The V and J ends lost 2 bases and 7 bases, in that order; junction bases with no gene match: 18. In DNA form, the CDR3 reads TGTGCCAGCAGCTTACTACACCCTCCGGGACAGGGCCTTCGAGAGCAGTACTTC. This gives the protein CASSLLHPPGQGLREQYF.

This clone was observed a single time. The chain recombines TRBV7-9 with TRBJ2-2, with D uncertain. The length of the CDR3 is 13 residues. Trimming removed 6 bases from V and 0 bases from J, with 5 bases in between. Germline values: CDR1 SEHNR, CDR2 FQNEAQ (reference sequence). This CDR3 is CASSSPNTGELFF. CDR3 DNA sequence: TGTGCCAGCAGTTCTCCGAACACCGGGGAGCTGTTTTTT. Looking up the rest from reference TRBV7-9 and TRBJ2-2 gives the full variable domain: DTGVSQNPRHKITKRGQNVTFRCDPISEHNRLYWYRQTLGQGPEFLTYFQNEAQLEKSRLLSDRFSAERPKGSFSTLEIQRTEQGDSAMYLCASSSPNTGELFFGEGSRLTVL.

This rearrangement joins TRBV7-2 to TRBJ2-1; possible D gene TRBD2, 5 bases. This CDR3 has 15 amino acids. Trimming removed 4 bases from V and 7 bases from J, with 17 bases in between. The germline gives CDR1 SGHTA, CDR2 FQGNSA. Written as DNA, the CDR3 is TGTGCCAGCAGCTCGTCCGGTGGGAGACCTAATGAGCAGTTCTTC. It encodes CASSSSGGRPNEQFF.

This chain joins TRBV28 and TRBJ2-7, with TRBD2 matching over 9 bases. Germline CDR1 reads MDHEN; CDR2 reads SYDVKM. J was trimmed by 9 bases and V by 5 bases; bases with no gene match: 8. This CDR3 has 13 amino acids. The CDR3 DNA is TGTGCCAGCAGTCCATCCGGGACTAGCATGCAGTACTTC. This translates into CASSPSGTSMQYF.

The chain recombines TRBV27 with TRBJ2-1, with 7 positions matching TRBD2. CDR3 length: 16 amino acids. Trimming at V came to 6 bases and at J to 0 bases, leaving 8 bases not matched to a gene. Germline CDR1 and CDR2: MNHEY and SMNVEV (reference sequence). CDR3 sequence: CASSSDPGGSYNEQFF. DNA for the CDR3: TGTGCCAGCAGCTCGGACCCGGGGGGCTCCTACAATGAGCAGTTCTTC.

This chain joins TRBV6-1 and TRBJ2-2; D is unresolved. Trimming pared 7 bases from V and 3 bases from J, leaving 12 bases between. The CDR3 loop spans 14 amino acids. CDR1 and CDR2 (germline): MNHNS, SASEGT. CDR3 loop: CASTLYPDTGELFF. In DNA, the CDR3 is TGTGCCAGCACCCTCTACCCGGACACCGGGGAGCTGTTTTTT.

The V call is TRBV10-3, the J call TRBJ1-2; 7 nucleotides agree with TRBD1. Trimming cost V 2 bases and J 4 bases; bases outside gene matches: 7. The CDR3 runs to 15 residues. Germline V CDR1 and CDR2: ENHRY, SYGVKD. This CDR3 is CAISEKRGQGYGYTF. Here the CDR3 DNA reads TGTGCCATCAGTGAGAAGAGGGGGCAAGGCTATGGCTACACCTTC.

CDR3 region: CASRLVETQYF. Written as DNA, the CDR3 is TGTGCCAGCAGGCTAGTGGAGACCCAGTACTTC. The V call is TRBV7-9, the J call TRBJ2-5; D is uncertain. Germline CDR1 is SEHNR and CDR2 is FQNEAQ (reference sequence). Between the trimmed V and J ends, which lost 6 bases and 5 bases, there was a span of 7 bases. The CDR3 runs to 11 residues.

This clone was seen a few times. V is TRBV30 and J is TRBJ1-2; 8 bases line up with TRBD1. The junction had 8 bases not matched to a gene; V was cut back by 3 bases and J by 2 bases. Germline V CDR1 and CDR2: GTSNPN, SVGIG (reference sequence). CDR3 length: 15 amino acids. The CDR3 nucleotides read TGTGCCTGGAGCCGACCGGACAGGGCGAACTATGGCTACACCTTC. Translated: CAWSRPDRANYGYTF.

This chain links TRBV10-1 with TRBJ1-5; weak D call: TRBD1 (6 bases). Germline loops: CDR1 WNHNN, CDR2 SYGVQD (reference sequence). The CDR3 sequence is 17 residues long. The ends were cut back, 0 bases at V and 0 bases at J, with 12 bases in the middle. CDR3 amino acids: CASSESKGHYSNQPQHF. The CDR3 DNA follows: TGCGCCAGCAGTGAGTCGAAGGGACACTATAGCAATCAGCCCCAGCATTTT.

The chain has TRBV19 and TRBJ1-2; 7 nucleotides align to TRBD1. The CDR3 consists of 14 residues. V lost 6 bases, J lost 4 bases, and 8 bases stayed unmatched. Germline-derived CDR1 and CDR2 are LNHDA and SQIVND (reference sequence). In DNA, the CDR3 is TGTGCCAGTAGCCGAGCGGACAGGAGCTATGGCTACACCTTC. Residues: CASSRADRSYGYTF.

The J gene is TRBJ1-2, the V gene TRBV4-1; D possibly corresponds to TRBD1 (6 bases). V was cut by 0 bases and J by 6 bases, with 17 bases left in between. Germline V lookup: CDR1 MGHRA, CDR2 YSYEKL. The CDR3 has 16 residues. The CDR3 here is CASSQDQTGRVDGYTF. CDR3 DNA sequence: TGCGCCAGCAGCCAAGATCAAACAGGGAGGGTAGATGGCTACACCTTC.

The V call is TRBV9, the J call TRBJ2-1; 8 nucleotides line up with TRBD1. This CDR3 contains 16 residues. The V segment lost 3 bases and the J segment 7 bases; nucleotides outside the gene matches: 12. CDR1 and CDR2 from the germline V gene are SGDLS and YYNGEE. The CDR3: CASSAPTGVLLNEQFF. CDR3 nucleotides: TGTGCCAGCAGCGCCCCGACAGGGGTCTTGCTTAATGAGCAGTTCTTC.

This clone was seen a single time. The rearrangement links TRBV29-1 to TRBJ2-7, with 11 positions matching TRBD2. Trimming at V came to 1 base and at J to 5 bases, leaving 7 bases not matched to a gene. Germline CDR1 SQVTM, CDR2 ANQGSEA. The CDR3 totals 15 residues. CDR3 amino acids: CSVEVGLAGGNEQYF. The CDR3 DNA sequence: TGCAGCGTTGAAGTCGGCCTAGCGGGAGGAAACGAGCAGTACTTC.

The chain employs TRBV29-1 and TRBJ1-1, with 7 bases that match TRBD1. Germline V CDR1 and CDR2: SQVTM, ANQGSEA. J gave up 3 bases and V 5 bases, and 6 bases lay outside the gene matches. The CDR3 is made up of 13 amino acids. CDR3 coding DNA: TGCAGCGTTCGACAGGGTGGGGACACTGAAGCTTTCTTT. As protein: CSVRQGGDTEAFF. Full variable domain (outside the CDR3, taken from reference TRBV29-1 and TRBJ1-1): SAVISQKPSRDICQRGTSLTIQCQVDSQVTMMFWYRQQPGQSLTLIATANQGSEATYESGFVIDKFPISRPNLTFSTLTVSNMSPEDSSIYLCSVRQGGDTEAFFGQGTRLTVV.

V is TRBV7-8 and J is TRBJ1-5, with 7 bases matching TRBD1. Germline trimming cut 0 bases from V and 6 bases from J; bases unmatched to any gene: 14. This CDR3 comprises 18 residues. In germline, CDR1 is SGHVS, CDR2 FQNEAQ. In DNA, the CDR3 is TGTGCCAGCAGCTTAGCCCCCCGCCGCGACAGGGCAGGTCAGCCCCAGCATTTT. It is translated as CASSLAPRRDRAGQPQHF.